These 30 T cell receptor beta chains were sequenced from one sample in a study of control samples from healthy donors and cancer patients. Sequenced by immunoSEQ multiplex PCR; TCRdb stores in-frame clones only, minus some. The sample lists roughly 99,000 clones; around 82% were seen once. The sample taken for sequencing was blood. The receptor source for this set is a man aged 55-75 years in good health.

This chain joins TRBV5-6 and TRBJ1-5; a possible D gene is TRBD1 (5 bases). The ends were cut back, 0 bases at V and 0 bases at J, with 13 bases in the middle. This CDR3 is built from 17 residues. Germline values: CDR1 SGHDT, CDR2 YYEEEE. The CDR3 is CASSLATGGYSNQPQHF. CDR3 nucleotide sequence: TGTGCCAGCAGCTTGGCCACCGGGGGATATAGCAATCAGCCCCAGCATTTT.

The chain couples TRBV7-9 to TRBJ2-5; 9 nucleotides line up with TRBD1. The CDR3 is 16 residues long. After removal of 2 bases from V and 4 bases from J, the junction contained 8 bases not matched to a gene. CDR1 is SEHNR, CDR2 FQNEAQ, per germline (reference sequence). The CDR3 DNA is TGTGCCAGCAGCTTAATTTCTGGGACAGGGCGAGAGACCCAGTACTTC. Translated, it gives CASSLISGTGRETQYF.

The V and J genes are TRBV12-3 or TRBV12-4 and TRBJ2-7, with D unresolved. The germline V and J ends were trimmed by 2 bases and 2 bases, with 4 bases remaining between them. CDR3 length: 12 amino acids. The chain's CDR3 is CASSLNPYEQYF. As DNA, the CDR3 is TGTGCCAGCAGTTTAAATCCCTACGAGCAGTACTTC.

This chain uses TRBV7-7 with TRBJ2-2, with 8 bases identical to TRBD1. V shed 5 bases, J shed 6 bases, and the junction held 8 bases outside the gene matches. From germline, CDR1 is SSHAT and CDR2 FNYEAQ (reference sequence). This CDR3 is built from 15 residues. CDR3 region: CASSQYHRGAGELFF. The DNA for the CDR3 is TGTGCCAGCAGCCAATACCACAGGGGGGCCGGGGAGCTGTTTTTT.

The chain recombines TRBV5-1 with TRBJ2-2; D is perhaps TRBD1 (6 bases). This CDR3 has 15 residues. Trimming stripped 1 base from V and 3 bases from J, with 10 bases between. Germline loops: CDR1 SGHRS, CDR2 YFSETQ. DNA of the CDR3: TGCGCCAGCAGCTTGTCCCAGGGGTACACCGGGGAGCTGTTTTTT. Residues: CASSLSQGYTGELFF.

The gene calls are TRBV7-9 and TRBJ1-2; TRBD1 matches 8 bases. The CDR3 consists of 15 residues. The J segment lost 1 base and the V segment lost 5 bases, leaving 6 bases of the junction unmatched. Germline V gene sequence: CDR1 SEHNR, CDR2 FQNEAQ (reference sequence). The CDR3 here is CASSQGQGFNYGYTF. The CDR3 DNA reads TGTGCCAGCAGCCAAGGACAGGGCTTTAACTATGGCTACACCTTC.

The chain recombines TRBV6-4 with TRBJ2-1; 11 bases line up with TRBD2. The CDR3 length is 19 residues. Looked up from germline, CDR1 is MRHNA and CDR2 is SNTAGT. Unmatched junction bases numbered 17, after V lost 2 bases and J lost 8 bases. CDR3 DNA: TGTGCCAGCAGTGACACCCCCTTAGGAGTAGCGGGGGGGCGGTATGAGCAGTTCTTC. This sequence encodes CASSDTPLGVAGGRYEQFF.

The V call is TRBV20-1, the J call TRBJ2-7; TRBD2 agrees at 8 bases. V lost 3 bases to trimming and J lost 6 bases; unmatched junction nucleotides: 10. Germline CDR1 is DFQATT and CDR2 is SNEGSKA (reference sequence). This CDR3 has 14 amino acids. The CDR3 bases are TGCAGTGCTAGTTTCCCGGGAGGGCCAGGCGAGCAGTACTTC. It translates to CSASFPGGPGEQYF.

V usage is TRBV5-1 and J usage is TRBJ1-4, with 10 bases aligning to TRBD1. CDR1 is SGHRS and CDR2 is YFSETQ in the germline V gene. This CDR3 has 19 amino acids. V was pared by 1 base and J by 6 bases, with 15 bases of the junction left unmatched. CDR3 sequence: CASSLRPLGSGQGYEKLFF. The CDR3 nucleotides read TGCGCCAGCAGCTTGCGGCCTCTTGGGTCGGGACAGGGGTATGAAAAACTGTTTTTT.

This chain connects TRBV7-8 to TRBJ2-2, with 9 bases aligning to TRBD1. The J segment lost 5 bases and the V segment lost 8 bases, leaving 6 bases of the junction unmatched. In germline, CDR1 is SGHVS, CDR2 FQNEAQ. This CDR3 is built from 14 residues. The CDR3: CASHPGQGTGELFF. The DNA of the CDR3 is TGTGCCAGCCACCCGGGACAGGGAACCGGGGAGCTGTTTTTT.

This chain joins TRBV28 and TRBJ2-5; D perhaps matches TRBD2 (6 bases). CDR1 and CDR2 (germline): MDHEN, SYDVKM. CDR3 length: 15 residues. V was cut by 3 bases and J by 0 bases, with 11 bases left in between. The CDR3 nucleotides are TGTGCCAGCAGTTTGGGGACTGCGTACCAAGAGACCCAGTACTTC. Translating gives CASSLGTAYQETQYF.

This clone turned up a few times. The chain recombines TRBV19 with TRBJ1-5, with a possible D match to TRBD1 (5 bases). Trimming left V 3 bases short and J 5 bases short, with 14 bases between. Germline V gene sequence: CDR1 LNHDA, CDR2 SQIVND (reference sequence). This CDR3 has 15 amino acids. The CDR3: CASSISPAGHQPQHF. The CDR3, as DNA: TGTGCCAGTAGTATTTCCCCCGCAGGGCATCAGCCCCAGCATTTT.

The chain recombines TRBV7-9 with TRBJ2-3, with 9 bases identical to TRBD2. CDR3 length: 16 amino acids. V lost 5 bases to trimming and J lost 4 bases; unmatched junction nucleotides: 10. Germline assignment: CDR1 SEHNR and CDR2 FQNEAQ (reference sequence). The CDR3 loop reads CASSPPGRGGSDTQYF. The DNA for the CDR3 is TGTGCCAGCAGCCCCCCAGGGCGGGGGGGATCAGATACGCAGTATTTT.

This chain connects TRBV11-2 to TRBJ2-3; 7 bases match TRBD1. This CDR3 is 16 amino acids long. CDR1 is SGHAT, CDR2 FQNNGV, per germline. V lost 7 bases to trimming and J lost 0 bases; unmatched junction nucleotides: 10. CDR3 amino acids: CASTRDRETSTDTQYF. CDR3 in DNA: TGTGCCAGCACCCGTGACAGGGAAACTAGCACAGATACGCAGTATTTT.

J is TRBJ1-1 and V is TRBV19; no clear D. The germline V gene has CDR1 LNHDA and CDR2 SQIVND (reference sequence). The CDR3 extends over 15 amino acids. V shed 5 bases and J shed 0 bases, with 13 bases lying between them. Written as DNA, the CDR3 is TGTGCCAGTAGTTGGGCGATGGAGCTGAACACTGAAGCTTTCTTT. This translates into CASSWAMELNTEAFF.

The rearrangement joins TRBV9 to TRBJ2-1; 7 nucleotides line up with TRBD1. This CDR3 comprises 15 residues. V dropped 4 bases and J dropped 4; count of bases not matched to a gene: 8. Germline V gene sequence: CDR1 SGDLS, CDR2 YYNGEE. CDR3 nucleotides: TGTGCCAGCAGCCCCGCAGGGGGACGTTACAATGAGCAGTTCTTC. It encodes CASSPAGGRYNEQFF.

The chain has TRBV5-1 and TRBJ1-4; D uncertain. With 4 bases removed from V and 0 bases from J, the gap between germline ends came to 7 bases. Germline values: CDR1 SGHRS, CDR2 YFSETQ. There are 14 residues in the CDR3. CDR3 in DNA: TGCGCCAGCAGCAGGAGTGCAACTAATGAAAAACTGTTTTTT. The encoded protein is CASSRSATNEKLFF.

In nucleotides, the CDR3 is TGTGCCAGCAGCTTAGAAATGGCAGGGCAGTTCTTC. Protein: CASSLEMAGQFF. The genes are TRBV13 and TRBJ2-1; D is unclear. Germline loops: CDR1 PRHDT, CDR2 FYEKMQ (reference sequence). The V end was cut by 1 base, the J end by 12 bases, with 10 bases between. This CDR3 comprises 12 residues.

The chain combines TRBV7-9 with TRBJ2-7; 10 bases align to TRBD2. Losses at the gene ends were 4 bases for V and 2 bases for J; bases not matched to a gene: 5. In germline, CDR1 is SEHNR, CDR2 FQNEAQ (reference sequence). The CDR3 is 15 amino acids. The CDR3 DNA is TGTGCCAGCAGCTATGGACTAGCGGAGGCCTACGAGCAGTACTTC. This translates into CASSYGLAEAYEQYF.

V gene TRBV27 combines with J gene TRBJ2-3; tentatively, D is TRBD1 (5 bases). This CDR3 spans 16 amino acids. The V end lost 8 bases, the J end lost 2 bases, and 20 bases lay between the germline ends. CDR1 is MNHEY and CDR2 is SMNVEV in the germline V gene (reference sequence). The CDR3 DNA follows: TGTGCCAGCCATACTTTCCAGGGTCACCCCACAGATACGCAGTATTTT. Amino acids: CASHTFQGHPTDTQYF.

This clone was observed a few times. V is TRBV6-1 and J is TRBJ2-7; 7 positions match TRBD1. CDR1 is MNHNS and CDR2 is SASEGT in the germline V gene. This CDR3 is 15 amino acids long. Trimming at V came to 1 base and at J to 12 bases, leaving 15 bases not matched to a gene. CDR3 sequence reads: CASSEGSEGGAGLYF. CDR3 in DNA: TGTGCCAGCAGTGAAGGTTCCGAAGGGGGCGCAGGGCTGTACTTC.

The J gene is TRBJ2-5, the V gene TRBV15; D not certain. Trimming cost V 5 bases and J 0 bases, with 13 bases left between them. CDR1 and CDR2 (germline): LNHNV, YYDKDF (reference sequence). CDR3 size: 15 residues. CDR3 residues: CATSPALQYQETQYF. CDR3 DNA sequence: TGTGCCACCAGCCCCGCGCTGCAGTACCAAGAGACCCAGTACTTC.

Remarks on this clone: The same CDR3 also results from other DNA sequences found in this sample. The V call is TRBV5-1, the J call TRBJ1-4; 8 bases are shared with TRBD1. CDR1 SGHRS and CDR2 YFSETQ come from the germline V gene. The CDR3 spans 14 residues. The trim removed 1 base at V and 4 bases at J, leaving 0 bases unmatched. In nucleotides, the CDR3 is TGCGCCAGCAGCTTGACAGGGGGTAATGAAAAACTGTTTTTT. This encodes CASSLTGGNEKLFF. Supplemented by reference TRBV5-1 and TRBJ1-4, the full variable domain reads KAGVTQTPRYLIKTRGQQVTLSCSPISGHRSVSWYQQTPGQGLQFLFEYFSETQRNKGNFPGRFSGRQFSNSRSEMNVSTLELGDSALYLCASSLTGGNEKLFFGSGTQLSVL.

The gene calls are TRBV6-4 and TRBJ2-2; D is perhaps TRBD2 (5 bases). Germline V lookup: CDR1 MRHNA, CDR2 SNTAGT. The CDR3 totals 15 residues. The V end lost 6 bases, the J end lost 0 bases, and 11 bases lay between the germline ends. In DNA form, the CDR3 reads TGTGCCAGCAGCCGGGAACCGACGAACACCGGGGAGCTGTTTTTT. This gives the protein CASSREPTNTGELFF.

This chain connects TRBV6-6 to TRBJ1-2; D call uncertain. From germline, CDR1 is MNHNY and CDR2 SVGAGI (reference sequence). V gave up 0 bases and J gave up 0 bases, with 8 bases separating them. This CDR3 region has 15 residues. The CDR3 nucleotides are TGTGCCAGCAGTTACTCGGGTCATCCTAACTATGGCTACACCTTC. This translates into CASSYSGHPNYGYTF.

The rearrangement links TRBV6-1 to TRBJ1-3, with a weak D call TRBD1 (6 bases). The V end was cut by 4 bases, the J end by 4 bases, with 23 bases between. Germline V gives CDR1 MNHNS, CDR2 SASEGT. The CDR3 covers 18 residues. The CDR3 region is CASSARQWAGTTGNTIYF. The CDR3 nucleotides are TGTGCCAGCAGTGCCCGACAGTGGGCCGGGACAACAGGAAACACCATATATTTT.

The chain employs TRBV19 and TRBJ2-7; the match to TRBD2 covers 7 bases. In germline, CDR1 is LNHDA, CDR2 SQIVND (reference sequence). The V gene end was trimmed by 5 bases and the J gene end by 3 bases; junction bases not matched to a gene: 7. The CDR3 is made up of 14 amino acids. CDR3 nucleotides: TGTGCCAGTAGTCTTTCCCGGGACTACTACGAGCAGTACTTC. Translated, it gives CASSLSRDYYEQYF.

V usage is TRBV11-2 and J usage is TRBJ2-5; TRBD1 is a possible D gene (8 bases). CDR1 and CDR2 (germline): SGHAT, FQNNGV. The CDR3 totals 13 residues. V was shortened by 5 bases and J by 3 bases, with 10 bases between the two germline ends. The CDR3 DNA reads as TGTGCCAGCAGCACAGGGGGGGAAGAGACCCAGTACTTC. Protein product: CASSTGGEETQYF.

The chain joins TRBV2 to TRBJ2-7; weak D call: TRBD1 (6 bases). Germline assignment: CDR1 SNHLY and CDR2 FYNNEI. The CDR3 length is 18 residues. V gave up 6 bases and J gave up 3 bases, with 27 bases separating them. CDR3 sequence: CASRGAGGDGALIYEQYF. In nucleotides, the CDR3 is TGTGCCAGCAGGGGGGCGGGTGGCGATGGGGCGCTCATCTACGAGCAGTACTTC. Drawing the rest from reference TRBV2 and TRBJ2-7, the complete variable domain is EPEVTQTPSHQVTQMGQEVILRCVPISNHLYFYWYRQILGQKVEFLVSFYNNEISEKSEIFDDQFSVERPDGSNFTLKIRSTKLEDSAMYFCASRGAGGDGALIYEQYFGPGTRLTVT.

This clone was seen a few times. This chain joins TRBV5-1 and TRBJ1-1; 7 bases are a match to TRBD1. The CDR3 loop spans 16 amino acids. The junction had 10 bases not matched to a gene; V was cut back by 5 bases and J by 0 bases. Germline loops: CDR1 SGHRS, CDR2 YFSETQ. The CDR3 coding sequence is TGCGCCAGCAGACCCAGGACAGGCCTAATGAACACTGAAGCTTTCTTT. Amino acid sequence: CASRPRTGLMNTEAFF.